This T cell receptor beta chain comes out of a study of molecular identifiers for immune sequencing clone quantification. Study-wide background: In the replicates, RNA derived from around 20,000 or 99,000 naive CD8 cells was divided into five parts, and four were sequenced. Study-level results: Sizes of clones that are highly expanded could be underestimated (if identical TCR molecules share a barcode). The study found clones above 20 RNA copies held over 98% of effector molecules and under 1% in naive cells.

TCRdb analysed the PCR reads with MiXCR anew, one entry per CDR3 protein. The sample lists about 40,000 distinct CDR3 sequences; roughly 20% were seen once. Note on this clonotype: What it recognizes is unknown.

The V gene lost 1 base and the J gene lost 0 bases, with 7 bases spanning the gap. The CDR3 runs 15 residues. Germline CDR1 reads SGHVS; CDR2 reads FQNEAQ. The authors gated naive CD8 T cells as CD8+CD4-CCR7+CD45RA+ for sorting. This receptor was obtained from a human donor in good health. Some libraries in this study had Jurkat cell RNA spiked in. The sample comprised naive CD8+ T cells from blood, with Jurkat cell RNA spiked in. This sample's subset: FACS-sorted CD8+CD4-CCR7+CD45RA+ naive T cells. The chain recombines TRBV7-8 with TRBJ2-1; D is uncertain. This chain's CDR3 is CASSLGVSSYNEQFF. The CDR3 DNA reads as TGTGCCAGCAGCTTAGGGGTTAGCTCCTACAATGAGCAGTTCTTC.